The 2 T cell receptor beta chains presented below share a single source sample, sequenced in a study of cytomegalovirus exposure and HLA in healthy donors (dated by TCRdb to 2016 to 2017). Library preparation was by the immunoSEQ multiplex PCR assay. For the multiplex PCR, a mixture combining 60 forward primers for TCR Vbeta segments and 13 reverse primers for TCR Jbeta segments was used. This is the immuneACCESS table as TCRdb keeps it, with only in-frame sequences that have V and J called. A part of the clones is gone; compared with another copy, unresolved V genes explain less than half, and the rest is unexplained. This sample lists roughly 100,000 clones; around 66% were detected once. The ten largest clones add up to around 3.5% of the sample. The sequenced sample was PBMCs. These receptors were collected from a woman in her forties or fifties in good health and CMV-seronegative.

V usage is TRBV7-8 and J usage is TRBJ1-2; possibly TRBD1 for D (6 bases). The CDR3 has 13 residues. CDR1 and CDR2 (germline): SGHVS, FQNEAQ. The V end lost 7 bases, the J end lost 3 bases, and 12 bases lay between the germline ends. The CDR3 loop reads CASNTGYYYGYTF. DNA for the CDR3: TGTGCCAGCAACACAGGGTATTACTATGGCTACACCTTC.

Comment on this clone: The junction and the germline gene differ at one end; a read error may be behind it. The CDR3 reads CSSSSYNYGYTF. The CDR3 DNA reads as TGTTCCAGCAGCTCCTATAACTATGGCTACACCTTC. This chain connects TRBV7-9 to TRBJ1-2; D remains unclear. Germline V gene sequence: CDR1 SEHNR, CDR2 FQNEAQ (reference sequence). The CDR3 loop spans 12 amino acids.